The sequence of this T cell receptor (beta chain) was determined in a study of blood T cells in healthy people across ages. With a J-beta primer mix and a sample-barcoded 5' primer, a second PCR ran about 7 to 12 cycles. Each sample provided no less than 3 million CDR3-containing paired-end reads. Using its own MiXCR run on the 5' RACE reads, TCRdb lists one record per CDR3 protein. The sample carries 710,000 or so distinct CDR3 sequences, approximately 30% recorded once. Each sample had at least 6 million PBMCs isolated. The germline V gene has CDR1 MNHEY and CDR2 SMNVEV (reference sequence). The V gene lost 3 bases and the J gene lost 5 bases, with 14 bases spanning the gap. The CDR3 is made up of 14 amino acids. This clonotype was seen ten or more times.

The sequencing sample was made of blood. This rearrangement joins TRBV27 to TRBJ2-7; TRBD2 is a possible D gene (7 bases). This sequence originates from a woman at least 80 years old in good health. Here the CDR3 reads CASSFRGGGNEQYF. The CDR3 DNA follows: TGTGCCAGCAGTTTCCGGGGAGGGGGAAACGAGCAGTACTTC.